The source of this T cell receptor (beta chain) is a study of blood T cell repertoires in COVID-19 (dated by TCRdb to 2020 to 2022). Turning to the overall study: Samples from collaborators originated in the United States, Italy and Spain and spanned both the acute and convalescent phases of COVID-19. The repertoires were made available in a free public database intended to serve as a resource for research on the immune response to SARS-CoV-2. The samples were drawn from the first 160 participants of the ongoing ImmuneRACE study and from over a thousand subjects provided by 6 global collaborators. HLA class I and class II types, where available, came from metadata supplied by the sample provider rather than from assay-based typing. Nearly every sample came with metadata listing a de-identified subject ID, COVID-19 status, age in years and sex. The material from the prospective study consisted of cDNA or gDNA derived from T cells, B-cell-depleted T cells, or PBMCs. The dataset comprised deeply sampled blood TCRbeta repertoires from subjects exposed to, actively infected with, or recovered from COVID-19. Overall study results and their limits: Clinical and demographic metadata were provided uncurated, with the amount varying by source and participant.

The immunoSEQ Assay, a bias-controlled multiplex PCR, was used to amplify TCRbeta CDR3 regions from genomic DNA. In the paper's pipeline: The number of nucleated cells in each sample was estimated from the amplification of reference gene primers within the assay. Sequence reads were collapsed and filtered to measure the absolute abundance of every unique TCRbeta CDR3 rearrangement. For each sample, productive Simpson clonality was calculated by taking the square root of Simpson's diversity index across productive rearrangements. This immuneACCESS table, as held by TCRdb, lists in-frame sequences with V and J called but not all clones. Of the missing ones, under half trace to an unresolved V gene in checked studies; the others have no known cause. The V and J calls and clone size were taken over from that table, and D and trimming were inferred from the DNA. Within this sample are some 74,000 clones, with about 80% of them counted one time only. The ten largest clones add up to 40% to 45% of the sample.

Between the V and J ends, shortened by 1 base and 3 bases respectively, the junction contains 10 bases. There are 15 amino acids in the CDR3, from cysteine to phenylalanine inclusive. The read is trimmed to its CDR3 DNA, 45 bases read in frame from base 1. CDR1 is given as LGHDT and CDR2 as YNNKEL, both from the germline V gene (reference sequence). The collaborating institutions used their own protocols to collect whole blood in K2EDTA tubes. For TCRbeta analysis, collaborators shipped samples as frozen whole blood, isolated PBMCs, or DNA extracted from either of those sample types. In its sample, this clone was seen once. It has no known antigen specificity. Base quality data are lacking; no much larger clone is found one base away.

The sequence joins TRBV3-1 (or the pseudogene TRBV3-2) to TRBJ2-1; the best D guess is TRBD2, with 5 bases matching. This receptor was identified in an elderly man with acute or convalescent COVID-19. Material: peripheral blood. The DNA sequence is TGTGCCAGCAGCCAAGGGGGAGCGGACTACAATGAGCAGTTCTTC. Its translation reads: CASSQGGADYNEQFF.